This TCR beta chain originates from a study of shared clonotypes between healthy human individuals. Findings of the study overall: About 5% of naive CD4 clonotypes were shared across a few donors.

There are a few counts of this clone. Its antigen is unidentified. The method was immunoSEQ multiplex PCR; TCRdb's version includes in-frame clones alone and lacks a portion of them. The sample lists 780,000 or so clones; about two thirds were seen once. This CDR3 has 15 amino acids. Deletions cut 2 bases from V and 0 bases from J, with 11 bases between. Germline values: CDR1 SQVTM, CDR2 ANQGSEA. The rearrangement uses TRBV29-1 and TRBJ2-1; possibly TRBD2 for D (6 bases). Sequenced input: memory CD4+ T cells sorted from blood. Subset denoted: CD45RA-negative fraction. This TCR was recovered from a woman in her 30s in good health. The CDR3 sequence: CSVELAPSSYNEQFF. CDR3 in DNA: TGCAGCGTTGAACTAGCGCCGAGCTCCTACAATGAGCAGTTCTTC.